This T cell receptor beta chain originates from a study of T cells in Graves' hyperthyroidism and ophthalmopathy (dated by TCRdb to the late 2010s). Looking at the study overall: Peripheral blood was sampled at the time of initial diagnosis, prior to any treatment. To identify distinguishing TCR V-J signatures, a discovery cohort of some 100 patients was used, comprising under 45 with Graves' ophthalmopathy and approximately 57 with stable Graves' hyperthyroidism. Prospective prediction of ophthalmopathy was tested in an independent validation cohort consisting of 18 to 20 hyperthyroidism patients and more than 15 patients who later progressed to ophthalmopathy. The 75 to 100 discovery patients were randomly split 7:3 into training and test sets. In several Graves' hyperthyroidism patients, the study also compared T-cell repertoires from thyroid tissue with T-cell repertoires from blood. Following sampling, methimazole starting at 30 mg daily was given to hyperthyroidism patients, and high-dose intravenous methylprednisolone was given to ophthalmopathy patients. According to the paper, TCR Vbeta CDR3 sequencing was carried out on approximately 140 peripheral blood samples, which came from some 41 ophthalmopathy, around 75 hyperthyroidism and about 17 progressor patients. Here is what the overall study found, with its caveats: No statistical method was used to set the sample size in advance, and investigators knew the group allocation. Most expanded thyroid clonotypes (frequency above 0.001) were also detected in blood, suggesting blood repertoires may reflect thyroid immune responses. In validation, progression to ophthalmopathy was predicted by the model with 70.59% sensitivity and roughly 76% specificity, a median of approximately 6.5 months before onset. In cross-validation, a model built on a 13 V-J signature told ophthalmopathy apart from stable hyperthyroidism with 85% to 90% sensitivity and about 81% specificity, and in testing the same model reached 80%/75%.

Amplification of TCR beta CDR3 regions was carried out from RNA transcripts. The first round of RT-PCR for the TCR CDR3 was performed with the HTBI primer set and the Qiagen OneStep RT-PCR kit. The libraries were constructed in a second round of multiplex PCR and then size-selected and purified. Sequencing of the libraries was done on an Illumina HiSeq2000 using paired-end 100 bp reads. Under the source paper's analysis protocol: SOAPnuke was used to process the raw data, throwing out any read that contained adapters or uncalled bases, had a mean Phred below 15, or lacked an exact constant-primer or identifier match. High-quality paired reads were merged using COPE v1.2.5, and each unique nucleotide sequence was defined as a clonotype. MiTCR v1.1 was used to align clonotypes to the IMGT TRBV, TRBD and TRBJ reference segments. The analysis was restricted to V-J combinations with a frequency above 0.0001, which together covered 99% to 99.2% of the repertoires. The TCS score was defined as the ratio of F50 (clonal expansion) to E x V (chaos), calculated using BLOSUM62-based TCRdist between CDR3 peptides within each V-J. Welch's t-statistics and random forest reduced some 510 V-J features to 13, which were used in a naive Bayes classifier (R e1071). TCRdb applied fastp at Q25 and MiXCR to the public reads, then kept only in-frame beta chains. When rows share a CDR3 protein, they turn into one entry using the most common DNA and genes. The V and J calls were determined by TCRdb, not by the authors. In all, the sample holds more than 300,000 distinct CDR3 sequences, and around 15% of those were seen once. About 18% of the sample is held by the ten biggest clonotypes.

The germline V gene supplies CDR1 SGDLS and CDR2 YYNGEE. V sheds 0 bases and J sheds 8 bases, leaving 6 bases between their ends. Its CDR3 holds 12 amino acids, cysteine through phenylalanine. The DNA shown is the 36-base CDR3, in frame from base 1. Comments on this clonotype: Its antigen is not yet known. Base qualities were left out, and no much larger clone turns up one base away.

In the ophthalmopathy patients, disease was moderately to severely active, with a Clinical Activity Score of 3 or more, a NOSPECS grade of 4 or more, and a duration of less than 3 months. Any patient with an uncontrolled infection, another autoimmune disease, pregnancy or lactation was excluded. Diagnoses were based on clinical symptoms, serum thyroxine and TRAb, thyroid ultrasound and orbital computed tomography. Ficoll-Paque density gradient centrifugation was used to isolate PBMCs from 9.5 to 10 ml of fresh peripheral blood. Total RNA was extracted with Trizol reagent, and quality was checked on an Agilent 2100 Bioanalyzer.

Sequencing input: blood. This receptor was obtained from a woman aged 25 to 39 with Graves' ophthalmopathy. The rearrangement joined TRBV9 to TRBJ2-1, and perhaps TRBD1 as D gene, on 6 matching bases. The nucleotide sequence reads TGTGCCAGCAGCGTAGGACAGGATGAGCAGTTCTTC. Translated, this is CASSVGQDEQFF.